The 24 T cell receptor beta chains listed next were all sequenced from one sample in a study of blood T cells in healthy people across ages. Using a J-beta primer mix together with a sample-barcoded 5' primer, a second PCR was run for about 6 to 11 cycles. A single record per CDR3 protein comes from TCRdb applying MiXCR to the 5' RACE reads. The sample consists of some 1,800,000 distinct CDR3 sequences, about 39% of them appearing once. The sequenced material came from blood. Every receptor here comes from a human donor in good health.

The rearrangement links TRBV29-1 to TRBJ1-1; no firm D call. CDR3 length equals 12 residues. Trimming took 6 bases from V and 4 from J, leaving 12 bases between them. CDR1 SQVTM and CDR2 ANQGSEA come from the germline V gene. For the CDR3, the DNA is TGCAGCGTGGGGTCCGAAGGCACTGAAGCTTTCTTT. Its translation: CSVGSEGTEAFF.

The rearrangement links TRBV20-1 to TRBJ2-3; 7 bases map to TRBD2. The CDR3 sequence is 17 residues long. The V gene's germline CDR1 is DFQATT and CDR2 SNEGSKA (reference sequence). The V gene end was trimmed by 5 bases and the J gene end by 5 bases; junction bases not matched to a gene: 19. CDR3 residues: CSAVPYSGPTFRDTQYF. CDR3 in DNA: TGCAGTGCTGTTCCCTATAGCGGGCCGACTTTCAGAGATACGCAGTATTTT.

The sample holds a few counts of this clonotype. The chain recombines TRBV28 with TRBJ2-7, with 7 bases lining up with TRBD2. Looked up from germline, CDR1 is MDHEN and CDR2 is SYDVKM. CDR3 length: 17 residues. V lost 6 bases to trimming and J lost 1 base; unmatched junction nucleotides: 15. CDR3 sequence: CASSQPGGSGGSYEQYF. The CDR3 nucleotides are TGTGCCAGCAGCCAACCCGGGGGTTCGGGAGGATCCTACGAGCAGTACTTC.

V usage is TRBV7-9 and J usage is TRBJ1-1, with D maybe TRBD1 (6 bases). Germline V CDR1 and CDR2: SEHNR, FQNEAQ (reference sequence). The CDR3 extends over 14 amino acids. V lost 5 bases, J lost 8 bases, and 18 bases lay in between. This chain's CDR3 is CASSRTGGHREAFF. The CDR3 coding sequence is TGTGCCAGCAGCCGTACCGGGGGCCATCGCGAAGCTTTCTTT.

The CDR3 DNA sequence: TGCGCCAGCAGCGTTTACCCAGGACAGGGCTGGAATGAGCAGTTCTTC. This translates into CASSVYPGQGWNEQFF. J is TRBJ2-1 and V is TRBV4-1, with 8 bases that match TRBD1. Germline V lookup: CDR1 MGHRA, CDR2 YSYEKL. The CDR3 length is 16 residues. The trim removed 5 bases at V and 7 bases at J, leaving 13 bases unmatched.

This chain connects TRBV4-3 to TRBJ2-3; D is unclear. In germline, CDR1 is LGHNA, CDR2 YSLEER. The CDR3 runs 17 residues. V shed 0 bases and J shed 2 bases, with 15 bases lying between them. The CDR3, as DNA: TGCGCCAGCAGCCAAGATCTGGCCCTGCGAATCACAGATACGCAGTATTTT. Amino acid sequence: CASSQDLALRITDTQYF.

A remark on this clonotype: The junction departs from germline at one end; a sequencing error may be responsible. The chain recombines TRBV3-1 with TRBJ2-3; D unresolved. CDR3 size: 12 residues. The germline gives CDR1 LGHDT, CDR2 YNNKEL (reference sequence). CDR3 coding DNA: TGTGCCAGCGGCCATATGGGAAATACGCAGTATTTT. It translates to CASGHMGNTQYF.

This clonotype has just a few counts. The CDR3 reads CATSDGFVEQYF. Here the CDR3 DNA reads TGTGCCACCAGTGATGGTTTCGTCGAGCAGTACTTC. The V gene is TRBV24-1, the J gene TRBJ2-7; no clear D. The V end lost 3 bases, the J end lost 6 bases, and 8 bases lay between the germline ends. Germline V gives CDR1 KGHDR, CDR2 SFDVKD. CDR3 length equals 12 residues.

V is TRBV28 and J is TRBJ2-1; no reliable D call. V lost 6 bases and J lost 10, with 16 bases in between. The CDR3 length is 13 residues. CDR1 and CDR2 (germline): MDHEN, SYDVKM. The DNA for the CDR3 is TGTGCCAGCAGCACGCTCTCAACTAAGGAGCAGTTCTTC. It translates to CASSTLSTKEQFF.

Worth noting for this clonotype: At one end the junction does not follow the germline gene, possibly because of a read error. V and J are TRBV10-3 and TRBJ2-1, with D hard to call. In germline, CDR1 is ENHRY, CDR2 SYGVKD. This CDR3 spans 11 amino acids. DNA of the CDR3: TGTGCCGTCAGTCCGAACAATGAGCAGTTCTTC. Residues: CAVSPNNEQFF.

The chain is built from TRBV4-1 and TRBJ2-7; D might be TRBD1 (5 bases). This CDR3 is built from 15 residues. The germline V gene encodes CDR1 MGHRA and CDR2 YSYEKL. The V gene lost 1 base and the J gene lost 3 bases, with 13 bases spanning the gap. The DNA of the CDR3 is TGCGCCAGCAGCCAAGCTAACAGGCGTCGCTACGAGCAGTACTTC. Its translation is CASSQANRRRYEQYF.

This clonotype has only one observation. This chain connects TRBV10-3 to TRBJ1-2; the D is unclear. Germline assignment: CDR1 ENHRY and CDR2 SYGVKD. CDR3 length: 16 residues. Trimming removed 0 bases from V and 8 bases from J, with 19 bases in between. The CDR3 here is CAISESVGRARAGYTF. Written as DNA, the CDR3 is TGTGCCATCAGTGAGTCAGTCGGCCGGGCAAGGGCGGGCTACACCTTC.

The gene calls are TRBV9 and TRBJ2-5, with D tentatively TRBD1 (6 bases). From germline, CDR1 is SGDLS and CDR2 YYNGEE. V was cut by 0 bases and J by 2 bases, with 11 bases left in between. CDR3 length equals 15 residues. The CDR3 is CASSVEVQGQETQYF. The CDR3 region has the DNA TGTGCCAGCAGCGTAGAAGTCCAGGGGCAAGAGACCCAGTACTTC.

The chain combines TRBV11-2 with TRBJ2-7; D might be TRBD1 (5 bases). This CDR3 is built from 15 residues. Trimming took 2 bases from V and 2 from J, leaving 13 bases between them. Germline CDR1 and CDR2: SGHAT and FQNNGV. CDR3 residues: CASSLISGLTYEQYF. The CDR3 DNA is TGTGCCAGCAGCTTAATCTCAGGGCTTACCTACGAGCAGTACTTC.

This clonotype was seen ten or more times. The chain couples TRBV28 to TRBJ2-1; no firm D call. Germline V gives CDR1 MDHEN, CDR2 SYDVKM. The CDR3 has 12 residues. Trimming removed 4 bases at V and 6 bases at J, with 7 bases between. CDR3 amino acids: CASSSRSNEQFF. In DNA form, the CDR3 reads TGTGCCAGCAGTTCCAGGTCCAATGAGCAGTTCTTC.

This chain connects TRBV9 to TRBJ2-1; TRBD2 matches 14 bases. Per germline, CDR1 SGDLS and CDR2 YYNGEE. The CDR3 spans 15 residues. The ends lost 3 bases at V and 8 bases at J; junction bases unmatched: 4. CDR3 sequence: CASSGPGLAGDEQFF. The DNA for the CDR3 is TGTGCCAGCAGCGGCCCGGGACTAGCGGGGGATGAGCAGTTCTTC.

V and J are TRBV5-1 and TRBJ2-7; 13 bases align to TRBD2. CDR1 SGHRS and CDR2 YFSETQ come from the germline V gene. Losses at the gene ends were 4 bases for V and 8 bases for J; bases not matched to a gene: 9. This CDR3 has 15 residues. The CDR3 DNA sequence: TGCGCCAGCAGCGGAGCCGGGACTAGCGGGGATCAGCAGTACTTC. The encoded protein is CASSGAGTSGDQQYF.

This clonotype was detected many times. A read error may account for a junction end that differs from germline. The chain recombines TRBV5-1 with TRBJ2-7; weak D call: TRBD2 (7 bases). This CDR3 comprises 12 residues. Per the germline V gene, CDR1 is SGHRS and CDR2 is YFSETQ. This CDR3 is CASSFGGREQYF. CDR3 nucleotide sequence: TGTGCCAGCAGTTTCGGGGGGCGCGAGCAGTACTTC.

The chain employs TRBV3-1 and TRBJ1-6; 7 bases agree with TRBD1. The CDR3 spans 14 residues. Per the germline V gene, CDR1 is LGHDT and CDR2 is YNNKEL (reference sequence). Germline trimming cut 6 bases from V and 6 bases from J; bases unmatched to any gene: 5. The CDR3 region has the DNA TGTGCCAGCAGACGAGGACAGGTTAATTCACCCCTCCACTTT. Residues: CASRRGQVNSPLHF.

The rearrangement joins TRBV15 to TRBJ2-5; D is perhaps TRBD1 (6 bases). The CDR3 sequence is 11 residues long. Germline loops: CDR1 LNHNV, CDR2 YYDKDF (reference sequence). V gave up 8 bases and J gave up 5 bases, with 9 bases separating them. The CDR3 reads CATGGWETQYF. In DNA, the CDR3 is TGTGCCACCGGGGGCTGGGAGACCCAGTACTTC.

The rearrangement joins TRBV5-1 to TRBJ2-1, with unresolved D. The V gene lost 2 bases and the J gene lost 0 bases, with 12 bases spanning the gap. The CDR3 covers 16 residues. Germline V gene sequence: CDR1 SGHRS, CDR2 YFSETQ. The chain's CDR3 is CASSFRSWSSYNEQFF. DNA for the CDR3: TGCGCCAGCAGCTTCCGATCCTGGAGCTCCTACAATGAGCAGTTCTTC.

Of note for this clonotype: A read error may be the cause here, since a much bigger clone is one base away. This chain uses TRBV7-2 with TRBJ2-5; 7 positions agree with TRBD2. J was trimmed by 2 bases and V by 5 bases; bases with no gene match: 11. The germline V gene has CDR1 SGHTA and CDR2 FQGNSA. The CDR3 totals 16 residues. The CDR3 loop reads CASSAGLVGGQETQYF. The CDR3 region has the DNA TGTGCCAGCAGCGCCGGACTAGTGGGGGGGCAAGAGACCCAGTACTTC.

The rearrangement uses TRBV6-2 or TRBV6-3 and TRBJ2-6; D remains unclear. Trimming cost V 7 bases and J 2 bases, with 9 bases left between them. Per germline, CDR1 MNHEY and CDR2 SVGEGT. The CDR3 spans 14 residues. CDR3 bases: TGTGCCAGCAATCCTCCTACTGGGGCCAACGTCCTGACTTTC. Translating gives CASNPPTGANVLTF.

The chain joins TRBV5-4 to TRBJ2-3; maybe TRBD2 (6 bases). Germline CDR1 reads SGHNT; CDR2 reads YYREEE (reference sequence). The V end lost 3 bases, the J end lost 4 bases, and 15 bases lay between the germline ends. The CDR3 totals 15 residues. The CDR3 is CASSSPASVADTQYF. The CDR3, as DNA: TGTGCCAGCAGCTCTCCGGCTAGCGTGGCAGATACGCAGTATTTT.